This note documents a single TCR beta chain sequence. Its cognate antigen is unknown. The CDR3 length is 14 residues. Per the germline V gene, CDR1 is MRHNA and CDR2 is SNTAGT. The V gene lost 8 bases and the J gene lost 2 bases, with 13 bases spanning the gap. The data are from a study of T cells after yellow fever vaccination. Study-wide results and limits: Though it reached lower strength, the secondary response hit its peak faster, day 5 versus 15. Once the booster was given, most primary-vaccination clones reappeared, at about 95% for CD4 and around 90% for CD8. There was a possibility that FACS-sorted repertoires contained abundant clonotypes contaminating from the bulk population.

As TCR cDNA was made by 5'RACE template switching, a universal primer site and UMIs were added. Using its own MiXCR run on the 5' RACE reads, TCRdb lists one record per CDR3 protein. The table includes 450,000 to 600,000 distinct CDR3 sequences, approximately 16% detected once. J is TRBJ1-5 and V is TRBV6-4; D is possibly TRBD1 (6 bases). The sample consisted of PBMCs, taken more than 4 days after the first yellow fever vaccination. The TCR comes from a man between 18 and 29 years old who received the YFV17D yellow fever vaccine. CDR3: CASAPAGGNQPQHF. The CDR3 nucleotides read TGTGCCAGCGCCCCGGCAGGGGGCAATCAGCCCCAGCATTTT.